The clone carrying this T cell receptor beta chain was observed many times. Its cognate antigen is unknown. These data are taken from a study of T cells in Graves' hyperthyroidism and ophthalmopathy. Turning to the study itself: Any treatment followed the collection of peripheral blood at initial diagnosis.

Researchers amplified the TCR beta CDR3 regions from RNA transcripts. TCR CDR3 regions were first amplified by RT-PCR with HTBI primers. MiXCR was run by TCRdb on the multiplex PCR reads, yielding one entry per CDR3 protein. The sample lists hundreds of thousands of distinct CDR3 sequences, about a sixth occurring once. Hyperthyroidism of Graves' type that showed no ophthalmopathy progression within 18 months was stable. 10 ml of fresh peripheral blood supplied the PBMCs. Regarding the study as a whole: Most thyroid clonotypes with frequency above 0.001 were detected in blood.

Germline CDR1 reads MNHNS; CDR2 reads SASEGT. The CDR3 length is 14 residues. V lost 7 bases and J lost 3; bases outside the gene matches: 7. Sequenced material: blood. The chain combines TRBV6-1 with TRBJ1-1; 8 nucleotides match TRBD1. This clonotype was obtained from a woman between 18 and 29 years old with Graves' hyperthyroidism. The DNA for the CDR3 is TGTGCCAGCACCTCGGACAGGGCGGACACTGAAGCTTTCTTT. The encoded protein is CASTSDRADTEAFF.